The sequence of this T cell receptor (beta chain) was determined in a study of T cell responses to AZD1222 COVID-19 vaccine. The germline CDR1 and CDR2 sequences are SEHNR and FQNEAQ (reference sequence). The V gene lost 8 bases and the J gene lost 6 bases, with 31 bases spanning the gap. The CDR3 consists of 18 residues. Here immunoSEQ multiplex PCR was the method, and the copy in TCRdb shows in-frame clones only, minus some. The sample consists of tens of thousands of clones, about three quarters of them appearing once. The specimen comprised peripheral blood, sampled on day 0 of AZD1222 vaccination. The chain is built from TRBV7-9 and TRBJ1-1; tentatively, D is TRBD1 (5 bases). The TCR sequence derives from an adult in good health. The CDR3 spells CASGFGTGTARAGAEAFF. The CDR3 DNA follows: TGTGCCAGCGGTTTCGGGACCGGGACCGCGCGCGCTGGGGCTGAAGCTTTCTTT.